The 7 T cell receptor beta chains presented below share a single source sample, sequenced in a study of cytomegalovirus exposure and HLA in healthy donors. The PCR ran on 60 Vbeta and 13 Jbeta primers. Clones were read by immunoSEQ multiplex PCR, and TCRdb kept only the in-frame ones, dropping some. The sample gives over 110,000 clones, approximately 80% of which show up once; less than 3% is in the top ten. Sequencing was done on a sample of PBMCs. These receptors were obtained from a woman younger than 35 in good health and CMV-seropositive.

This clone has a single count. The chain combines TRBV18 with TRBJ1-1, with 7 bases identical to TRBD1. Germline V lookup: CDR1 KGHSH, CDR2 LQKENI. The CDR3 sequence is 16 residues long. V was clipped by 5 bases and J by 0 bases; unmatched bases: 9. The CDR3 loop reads CASSETLGTVNTEAFF. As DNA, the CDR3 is TGTGCCAGCTCAGAGACCCTCGGGACAGTGAACACTGAAGCTTTCTTT.

CDR3 sequence (DNA): TGTGCCAGCAGCTTAGCGGGGACAGGGGGCACTGAAGCTTTCTTT. Translated, it gives CASSLAGTGGTEAFF. The chain is built from TRBV7-9 and TRBJ1-1, with 11 positions matching TRBD1. After removal of 0 bases from V and 4 bases from J, the junction contained 1 base not matched to a gene. The V gene's germline CDR1 is SEHNR and CDR2 FQNEAQ (reference sequence). The CDR3 has 15 residues. Filled out from reference TRBV7-9 and TRBJ1-1, the complete variable domain reads DTGVSQNPRHKITKRGQNVTFRCDPISEHNRLYWYRQTLGQGPEFLTYFQNEAQLEKSRLLSDRFSAERPKGSFSTLEIQRTEQGDSAMYLCASSLAGTGGTEAFFGQGTRLTVV.

DNA for the CDR3: TGTGCCAGCAGCTCTGACAGGGCGGTTCCCTATGGCTACACCTTC. Amino acid sequence: CASSSDRAVPYGYTF. The rearrangement links TRBV7-9 to TRBJ1-2; TRBD1 matches 7 bases. CDR1 is SEHNR and CDR2 is FQNEAQ in the germline V gene (reference sequence). This CDR3 is 15 amino acids long. V shed 4 bases, J shed 4 bases, and the junction held 9 bases outside the gene matches.

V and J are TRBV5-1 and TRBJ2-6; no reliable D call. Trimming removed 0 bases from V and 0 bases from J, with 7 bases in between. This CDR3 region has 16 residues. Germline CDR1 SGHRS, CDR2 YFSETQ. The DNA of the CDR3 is TGCGCCAGCAGCTTGGCCGTTAGCTCTGGGGCCAACGTCCTGACTTTC. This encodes CASSLAVSSGANVLTF.

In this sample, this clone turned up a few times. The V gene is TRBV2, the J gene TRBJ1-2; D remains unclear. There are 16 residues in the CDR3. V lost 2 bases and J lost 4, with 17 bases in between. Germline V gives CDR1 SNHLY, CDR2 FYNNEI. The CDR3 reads CASSETETGPRYGYTF. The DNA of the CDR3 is TGTGCCAGCAGTGAAACGGAGACTGGTCCCCGCTATGGCTACACCTTC.

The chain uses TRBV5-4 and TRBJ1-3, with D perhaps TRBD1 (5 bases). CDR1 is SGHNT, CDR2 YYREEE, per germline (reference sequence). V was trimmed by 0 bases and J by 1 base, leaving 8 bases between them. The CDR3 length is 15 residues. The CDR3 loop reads CASSLAGTSGNTIYF. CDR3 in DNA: TGTGCCAGCAGCTTGGCAGGGACTTCTGGAAACACCATATATTTT.

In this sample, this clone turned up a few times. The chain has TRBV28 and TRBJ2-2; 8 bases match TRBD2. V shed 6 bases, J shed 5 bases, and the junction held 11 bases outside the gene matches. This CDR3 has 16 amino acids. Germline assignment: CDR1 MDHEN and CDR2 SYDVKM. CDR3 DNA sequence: TGTGCCAGCAGCTCCGGGACTAGGTGGGGTACCGGGGAGCTGTTTTTT. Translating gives CASSSGTRWGTGELFF.